Presented here are 11 T cell receptor beta chains from one specimen sequenced in a study of prognosis after radiotherapy for stage I lung cancer. Amplicons of TCR beta CDR3 were generated from genomic DNA by two-round multiplex PCR. The authors ran first-round PCR with primers specific to each TRBV and TRBJ gene. TCRdb re-called the multiplex PCR reads with MiXCR, one entry per CDR3 protein. The sample holds about 35,000 distinct CDR3 sequences, roughly a third seen once. The input for sequencing was PBMCs, taken before or after stereotactic body radiation therapy (not recorded which). Receptor source: a donor aged 50 or older with non-small cell lung cancer.

This clonotype was observed at least ten times. The chain is built from TRBV6-5 and TRBJ1-2; D remains ambiguous. Trimming removed 3 bases at V and 0 bases at J, with 5 bases between. CDR3 length: 13 residues. Germline V lookup: CDR1 MNHEY, CDR2 SVGAGI. The DNA for the CDR3 is TGTGCCAGCAGTTATCGGGCTAACTATGGCTACACCTTC. The encoded protein is CASSYRANYGYTF.

In regard to this clonotype: The likely explanation is a read error, given a far larger clone one base away. This chain connects TRBV6-5 to TRBJ2-2; a possible D gene is TRBD2 (7 bases). CDR3 length: 16 amino acids. Trimming left V 9 bases short and J 5 bases short, with 22 bases between. CDR1 is MNHEY and CDR2 is SVGAGI in the germline V gene. This CDR3 is CASEGGVAPETGELFF. In DNA form, the CDR3 reads TGTGCCAGTGAGGGGGGGGTCGCCCCGGAAACCGGGGAGCTGTTTTTT.

On this clonotype itself: It is likely a read error, because the conserved phenylalanine at the end of the CDR3 is missing. This rearrangement joins TRBV12-3 or TRBV12-4 to TRBJ2-5; the D is unclear. CDR3 length equals 12 residues. V was cut by 3 bases and J by 3 bases, with 5 bases left in between. The chain's CDR3 is CASSFPKETQYL. DNA for the CDR3: TGTGCCAGCAGTTTCCCTAAAGAGACCCAGTACTTA.

This clonotype was counted many times. V gene TRBV28 combines with J gene TRBJ2-7; 11 nucleotides agree with TRBD2. The V segment lost 5 bases and the J segment 4 bases; nucleotides outside the gene matches: 16. CDR1 and CDR2 (germline): MDHEN, SYDVKM. This CDR3 has 18 residues. DNA for the CDR3: TGTGCCAGCAGTACGCTACGGCTAGCGGGAGGCCTAATGTACGAGCAGTACTTC. Translated: CASSTLRLAGGLMYEQYF.

A note on this clonotype: A far larger clone is only one base removed, so a read error is likely. This chain uses TRBV5-1 with TRBJ2-7, with TRBD1 matching 7 bases. V trimming: 4 bases; J trimming: 10 bases; junction bases outside the gene matches: 23. The CDR3 runs 17 residues. The germline V gene has CDR1 SGHRS and CDR2 YFSETQ. The CDR3 loop is CASSPGRTGLYQDTQYF. DNA for the CDR3: TGCGCCAGCAGCCCCGGCCGGACAGGCTTGTACCAAGACACCCAGTACTTC.

Turning to this clonotype: A read error is possible here, since a much larger clone lies one base away. The chain couples TRBV29-1 to TRBJ2-1; 12 nucleotides align to TRBD1. CDR3 length equals 14 residues. V trimming: 8 bases; J trimming: 7 bases; junction bases outside the gene matches: 9. Per the germline V gene, CDR1 is SQVTM and CDR2 is ANQGSEA. The chain's CDR3 is CSLRGTGGWNEQFF. The CDR3 DNA reads TGCAGCTTAAGAGGGACAGGGGGCTGGAATGAGCAGTTCTTC.

This clonotype was observed many times. V and J are TRBV5-1 and TRBJ2-2, with 8 bases aligning to TRBD1. After removal of 0 bases from V and 6 bases from J, the junction contained 1 base not matched to a gene. Germline V gene sequence: CDR1 SGHRS, CDR2 YFSETQ. The CDR3 is 14 amino acids. CDR3 residues: CASSLVQGAGELFF. The CDR3 DNA follows: TGCGCCAGCAGCTTGGTACAGGGGGCCGGGGAGCTGTTTTTT.

This clonotype showed up many times. The chain employs TRBV7-9 and TRBJ1-4, with 7 bases aligning to TRBD1. The V and J ends lost 1 base and 6 bases, in that order; junction bases with no gene match: 2. Germline V gives CDR1 SEHNR, CDR2 FQNEAQ (reference sequence). The CDR3 sequence is 14 residues long. The CDR3 protein is CASSLGGTDEKLFF. CDR3 in DNA: TGTGCCAGCAGCTTAGGGGGGACAGATGAAAAACTGTTTTTT.

A remark on this clonotype: With only one base between it and a far larger clone, this is likely a read error. J is TRBJ2-7 and V is TRBV6-4; TRBD1 is a possible D gene (6 bases). Trimming shortened V by 11 bases and J by 5 bases, and 22 bases separated the two germline ends. Germline V gene data show CDR1 as MRHNA and CDR2 as SNTAGT. The CDR3 consists of 14 residues. The CDR3 sequence is CAGCPGALPNEQYF. The CDR3 nucleotides read TGTGCCGGGTGCCCAGGGGCCCTACCTAACGAGCAGTACTTC.

Comment on this clonotype: The junction shows a germline mismatch at one end, possibly a read error. V gene TRBV7-3 combines with J gene TRBJ1-1; D not certain. CDR3 size: 14 residues. Germline assignment: CDR1 SGHTA and CDR2 FQGTGA. CDR3 residues: CASSPSSVNTEDLF. The CDR3 nucleotides are TGTGCCAGCAGCCCCAGTTCGGTGAACACTGAAGATTTGTTT.

There are many counts of this clonotype. The rearrangement uses TRBV20-1 and TRBJ2-3; maybe TRBD2 (6 bases). V lost 3 bases and J 2 bases, leaving 15 bases between the germline ends. CDR1 is DFQATT, CDR2 SNEGSKA, per germline (reference sequence). The CDR3 contains 15 residues. The CDR3 reads CSASFLGLTTDTQYF. CDR3 coding DNA: TGCAGTGCTAGTTTCCTGGGACTCACCACAGATACGCAGTATTTT.